This T cell receptor (beta chain) was obtained from a study of tumour-infiltrating T cells in Burkitt lymphoma. For the study at large: The Burkitt lymphoma cohort spanned all epidemiological subtypes. Overall and progression-free survival were predicted by productive clonality.

This clone was seen a handful of times. Its antigen is unknown. Germline CDR1 ENHRY, CDR2 SYGVKD. The V gene lost 7 bases and the J gene lost 6 bases, with 13 bases spanning the gap. CDR3 length: 13 residues. Profiled with immunoSEQ multiplex PCR; TCRdb holds only in-frame clones, not every one. The data contain roughly 1,600 clones, approximately 15% of them singletons. General study points: Several public clonotypes recurred in numerous Burkitt lymphoma patients.

The sequence came from a human donor with Burkitt lymphoma. Input material: tumor tissue. The chain recombines TRBV10-3 with TRBJ2-1; possible D gene TRBD2, 6 bases. CDR3 DNA sequence: TGTGCCATCAATCAGGGACTCGCCAATGAGCAGTTCTTC. Its translation is CAINQGLANEQFF.